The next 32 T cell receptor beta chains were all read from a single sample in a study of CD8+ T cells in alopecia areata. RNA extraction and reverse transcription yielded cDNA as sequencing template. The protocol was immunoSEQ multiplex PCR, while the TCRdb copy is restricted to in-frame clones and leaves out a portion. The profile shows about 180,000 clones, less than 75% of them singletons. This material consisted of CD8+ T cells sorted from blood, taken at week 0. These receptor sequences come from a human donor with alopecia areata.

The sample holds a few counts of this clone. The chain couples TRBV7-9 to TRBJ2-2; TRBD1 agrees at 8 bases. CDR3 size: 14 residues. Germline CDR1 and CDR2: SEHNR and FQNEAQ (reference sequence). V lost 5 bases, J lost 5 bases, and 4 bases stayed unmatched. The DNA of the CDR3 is TGTGCCAGCAGCACAGGGGGGTCGACCGGGGAGCTGTTTTTT. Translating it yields CASSTGGSTGELFF.

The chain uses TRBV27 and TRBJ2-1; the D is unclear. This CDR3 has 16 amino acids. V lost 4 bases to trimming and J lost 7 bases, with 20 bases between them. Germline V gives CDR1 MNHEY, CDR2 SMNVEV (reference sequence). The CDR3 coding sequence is TGTGCCAGCAGTTATCGTCCCCACAGCAAAGCGAATGAGCAGTTCTTC. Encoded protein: CASSYRPHSKANEQFF.

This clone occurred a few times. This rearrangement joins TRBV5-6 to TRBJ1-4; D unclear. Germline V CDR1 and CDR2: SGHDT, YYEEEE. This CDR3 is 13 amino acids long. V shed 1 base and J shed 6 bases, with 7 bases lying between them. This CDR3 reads CASSLRVDEKLFF. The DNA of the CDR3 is TGTGCCAGCAGCTTGCGTGTGGATGAAAAACTGTTTTTT.

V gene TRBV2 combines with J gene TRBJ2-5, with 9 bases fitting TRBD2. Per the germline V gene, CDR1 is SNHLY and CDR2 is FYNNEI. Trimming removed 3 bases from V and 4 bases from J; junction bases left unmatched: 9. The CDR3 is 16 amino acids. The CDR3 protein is CASSEVLAGLRETQYF. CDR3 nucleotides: TGTGCCAGCAGTGAGGTACTAGCGGGTCTCAGAGAGACCCAGTACTTC.

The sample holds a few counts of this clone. The CDR3 reads CSVVPPGAYNEQFF. The CDR3 coding sequence is TGCAGCGTTGTCCCGCCTGGAGCCTACAATGAGCAGTTCTTC. The J gene is TRBJ2-1, the V gene TRBV29-1; D ambiguous. The CDR3 loop spans 14 amino acids. From germline, CDR1 is SQVTM and CDR2 ANQGSEA. V was cut by 4 bases and J by 2 bases, with 12 bases left in between.

CDR3 nucleotides: TGTGCCAGCAGTTACTCTGGGCGTAACTATGGCTACACCTTC. Its protein product is CASSYSGRNYGYTF. V gene TRBV6-5 combines with J gene TRBJ1-2, with unresolved D. Trimming removed 0 bases from V and 1 base from J, with 6 bases in between. Germline-derived CDR1 and CDR2 are MNHEY and SVGAGI. The CDR3 totals 14 residues.

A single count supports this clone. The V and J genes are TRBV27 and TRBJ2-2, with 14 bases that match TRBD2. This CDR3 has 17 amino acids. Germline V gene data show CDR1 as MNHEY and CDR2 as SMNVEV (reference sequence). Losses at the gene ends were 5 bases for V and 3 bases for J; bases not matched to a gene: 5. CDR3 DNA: TGTGCCAGCAGTCCGACTAGCGGGGGGGCTGACACCGGGGAGCTGTTTTTT. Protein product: CASSPTSGGADTGELFF.

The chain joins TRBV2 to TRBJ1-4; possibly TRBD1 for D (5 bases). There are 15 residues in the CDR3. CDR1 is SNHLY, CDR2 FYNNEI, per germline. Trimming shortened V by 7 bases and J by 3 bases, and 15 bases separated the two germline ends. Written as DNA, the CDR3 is TGTGCCAGCAAGGAAAGTGCGGGGGCTAATGAAAAACTGTTTTTT. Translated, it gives CASKESAGANEKLFF.

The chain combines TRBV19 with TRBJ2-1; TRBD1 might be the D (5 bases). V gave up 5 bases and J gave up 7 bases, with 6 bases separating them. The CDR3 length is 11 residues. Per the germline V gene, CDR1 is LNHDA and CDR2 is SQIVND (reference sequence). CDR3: CASSPGNEQFF. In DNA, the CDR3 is TGTGCCAGTAGTCCAGGGAATGAGCAGTTCTTC.

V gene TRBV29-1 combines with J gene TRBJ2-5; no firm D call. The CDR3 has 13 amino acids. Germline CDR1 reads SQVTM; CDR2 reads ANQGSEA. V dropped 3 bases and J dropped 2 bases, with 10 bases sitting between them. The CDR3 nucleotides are TGCAGCGTTGATAGGGATATACAAGAGACCCAGTACTTC. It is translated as CSVDRDIQETQYF.

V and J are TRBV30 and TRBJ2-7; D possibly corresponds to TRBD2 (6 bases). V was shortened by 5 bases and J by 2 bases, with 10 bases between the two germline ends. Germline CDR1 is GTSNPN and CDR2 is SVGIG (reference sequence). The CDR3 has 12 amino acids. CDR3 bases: TGTGCCTGGGACGGGGGTCCCTACGAGCAGTACTTC. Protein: CAWDGGPYEQYF.

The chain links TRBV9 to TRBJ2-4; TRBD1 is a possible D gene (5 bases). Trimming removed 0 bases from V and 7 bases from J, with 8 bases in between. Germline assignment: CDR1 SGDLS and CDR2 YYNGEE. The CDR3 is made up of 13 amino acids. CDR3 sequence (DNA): TGTGCCAGCAGCGTAGGGGCAGGGAACATTCAGTACTTC. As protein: CASSVGAGNIQYF.

This CDR3 is CASSPGTSGGHTQYF. The CDR3 DNA follows: TGTGCCAGCTCACCTGGGACTAGCGGGGGACATACGCAGTATTTT. V is TRBV18 and J is TRBJ2-3; 14 bases line up with TRBD2. Germline V CDR1 and CDR2: KGHSH, LQKENI. This CDR3 has 15 residues. V shed 3 bases, J shed 7 bases, and the junction held 3 bases outside the gene matches.

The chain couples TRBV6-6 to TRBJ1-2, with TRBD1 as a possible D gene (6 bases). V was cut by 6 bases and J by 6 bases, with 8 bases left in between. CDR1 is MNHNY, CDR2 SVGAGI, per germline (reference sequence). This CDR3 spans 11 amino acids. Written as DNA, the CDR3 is TGTGCCAGCAGCCCAGGGGATGGCTACACCTTC. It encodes CASSPGDGYTF.

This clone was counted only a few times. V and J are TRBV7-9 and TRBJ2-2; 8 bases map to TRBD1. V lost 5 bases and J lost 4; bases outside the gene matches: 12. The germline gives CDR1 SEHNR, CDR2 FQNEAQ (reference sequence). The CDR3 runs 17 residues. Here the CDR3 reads CASSPPRTGIFTGELFF. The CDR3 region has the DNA TGTGCCAGCAGCCCACCCCGGACAGGGATATTCACCGGGGAGCTGTTTTTT. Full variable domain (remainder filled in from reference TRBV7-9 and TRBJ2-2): DTGVSQNPRHKITKRGQNVTFRCDPISEHNRLYWYRQTLGQGPEFLTYFQNEAQLEKSRLLSDRFSAERPKGSFSTLEIQRTEQGDSAMYLCASSPPRTGIFTGELFFGEGSRLTVL.

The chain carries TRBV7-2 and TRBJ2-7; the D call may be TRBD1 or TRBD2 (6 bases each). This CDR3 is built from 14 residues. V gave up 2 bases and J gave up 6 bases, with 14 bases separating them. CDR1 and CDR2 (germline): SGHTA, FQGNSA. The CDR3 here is CASSLTRGPAEQYF. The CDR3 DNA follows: TGTGCCAGCAGCTTAACCCGGGGGCCGGCCGAGCAGTACTTC.

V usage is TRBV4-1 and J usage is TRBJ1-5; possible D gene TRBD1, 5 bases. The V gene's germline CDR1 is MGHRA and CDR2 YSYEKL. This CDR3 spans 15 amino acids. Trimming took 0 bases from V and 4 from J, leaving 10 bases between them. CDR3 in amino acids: CASSQEGLRNQPQHF. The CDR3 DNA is TGCGCCAGCAGCCAAGAGGGACTACGGAATCAGCCCCAGCATTTT.

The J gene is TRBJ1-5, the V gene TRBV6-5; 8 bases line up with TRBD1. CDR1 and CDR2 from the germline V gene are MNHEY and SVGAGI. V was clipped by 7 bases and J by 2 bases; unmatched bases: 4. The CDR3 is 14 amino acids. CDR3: CASNSGQGNQPQHF. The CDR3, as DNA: TGTGCCAGCAACTCGGGACAGGGCAATCAGCCCCAGCATTTT.

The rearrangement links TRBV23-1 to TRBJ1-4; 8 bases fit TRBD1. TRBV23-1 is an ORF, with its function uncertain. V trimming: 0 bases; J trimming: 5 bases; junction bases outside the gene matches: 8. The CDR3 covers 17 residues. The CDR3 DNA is TGCGCCAGCAGTCAATCGTCACCGGACAGGGAGAATGAAAAACTGTTTTTT. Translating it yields CASSQSSPDRENEKLFF.

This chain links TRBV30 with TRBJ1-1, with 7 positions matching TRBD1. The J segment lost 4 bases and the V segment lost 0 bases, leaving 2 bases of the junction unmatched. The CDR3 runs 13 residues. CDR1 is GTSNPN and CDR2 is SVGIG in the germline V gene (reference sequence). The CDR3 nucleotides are TGTGCCTGGAGTGTAGGGGGCACCACTGAAGCTTTCTTT. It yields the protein CAWSVGGTTEAFF.

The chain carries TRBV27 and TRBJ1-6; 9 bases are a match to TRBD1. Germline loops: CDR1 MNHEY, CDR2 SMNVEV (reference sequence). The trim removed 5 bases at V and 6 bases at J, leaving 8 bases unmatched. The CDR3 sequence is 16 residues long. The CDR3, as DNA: TGTGCCAGCAGTAGCGCGGGGACAGGGCCTAATTCACCCCTCCACTTT. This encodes CASSSAGTGPNSPLHF.

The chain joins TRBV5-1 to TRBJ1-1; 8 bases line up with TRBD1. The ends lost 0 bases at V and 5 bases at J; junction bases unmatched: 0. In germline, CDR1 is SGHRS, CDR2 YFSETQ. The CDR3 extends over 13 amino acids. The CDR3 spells CASSLGDRTEAFF. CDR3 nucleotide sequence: TGCGCCAGCAGCTTGGGGGACAGGACTGAAGCTTTCTTT.

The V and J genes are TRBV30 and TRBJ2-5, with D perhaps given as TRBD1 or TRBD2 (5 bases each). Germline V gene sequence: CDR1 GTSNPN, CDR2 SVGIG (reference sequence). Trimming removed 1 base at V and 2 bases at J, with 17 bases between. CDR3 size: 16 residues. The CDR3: CAWSGGPGGRQETQYF. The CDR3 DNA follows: TGTGCCTGGAGTGGGGGACCTGGGGGACGACAAGAGACCCAGTACTTC. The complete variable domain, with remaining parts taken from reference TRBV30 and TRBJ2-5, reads SQTIHQWPATLVQPVGSPLSLECTVEGTSNPNLYWYRQAAGRGLQLLFYSVGIGQISSEVPQNLSASRPQDRQFILSSKKLLLSDSGFYLCAWSGGPGGRQETQYFGPGTRLLVL.

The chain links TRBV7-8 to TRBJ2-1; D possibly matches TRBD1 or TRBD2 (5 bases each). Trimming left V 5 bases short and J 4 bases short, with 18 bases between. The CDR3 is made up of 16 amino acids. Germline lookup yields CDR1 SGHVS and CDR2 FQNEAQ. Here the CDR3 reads CASSGTGTPGYNEQFF. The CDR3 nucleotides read TGTGCCAGCAGCGGCACCGGGACCCCAGGGTACAATGAGCAGTTCTTC.

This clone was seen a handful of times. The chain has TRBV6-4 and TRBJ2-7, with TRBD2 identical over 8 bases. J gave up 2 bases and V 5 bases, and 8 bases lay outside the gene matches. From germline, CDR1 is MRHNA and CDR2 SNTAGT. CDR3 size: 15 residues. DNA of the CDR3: TGTGCCAGCAGTCCATCAGCGGGGGACCCCTACGAGCAGTACTTC. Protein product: CASSPSAGDPYEQYF.

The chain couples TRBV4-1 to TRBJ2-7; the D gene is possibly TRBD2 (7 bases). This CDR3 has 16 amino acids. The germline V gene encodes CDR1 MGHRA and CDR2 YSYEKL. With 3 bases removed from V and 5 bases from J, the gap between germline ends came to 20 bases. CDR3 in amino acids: CASSHLGGGAKNEQYF. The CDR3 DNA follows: TGCGCCAGCAGCCATCTGGGGGGGGGCGCCAAGAACGAGCAGTACTTC.

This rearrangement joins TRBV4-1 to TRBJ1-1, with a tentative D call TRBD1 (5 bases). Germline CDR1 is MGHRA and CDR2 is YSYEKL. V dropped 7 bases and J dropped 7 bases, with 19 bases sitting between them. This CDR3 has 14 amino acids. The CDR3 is CASTDGPGLSEAFF. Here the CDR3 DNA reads TGCGCCAGCACCGACGGCCCGGGACTTAGTGAAGCTTTCTTT.

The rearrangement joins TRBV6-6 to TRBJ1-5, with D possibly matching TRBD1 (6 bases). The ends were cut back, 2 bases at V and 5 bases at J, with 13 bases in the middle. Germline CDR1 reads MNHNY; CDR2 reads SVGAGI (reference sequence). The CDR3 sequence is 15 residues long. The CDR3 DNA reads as TGTGCCAGCAGTTACGGGGGGCTTGAGGATCAGCCCCAGCATTTT. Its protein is CASSYGGLEDQPQHF.

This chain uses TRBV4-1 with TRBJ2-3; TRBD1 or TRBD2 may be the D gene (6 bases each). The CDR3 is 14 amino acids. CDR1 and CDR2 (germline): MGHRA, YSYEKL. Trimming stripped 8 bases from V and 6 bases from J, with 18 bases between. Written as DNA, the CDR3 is TGCGCCAGCGCAGACAGGCCGGAGGGGGATACGCAGTATTTT. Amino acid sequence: CASADRPEGDTQYF.

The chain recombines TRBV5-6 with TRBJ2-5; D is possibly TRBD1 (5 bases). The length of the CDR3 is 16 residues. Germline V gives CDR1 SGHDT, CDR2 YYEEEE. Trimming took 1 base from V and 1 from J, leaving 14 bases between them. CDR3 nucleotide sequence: TGTGCCAGCAGCTTGTTAGGGGCGAGGTCCCAAGAGACCCAGTACTTC. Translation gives CASSLLGARSQETQYF.

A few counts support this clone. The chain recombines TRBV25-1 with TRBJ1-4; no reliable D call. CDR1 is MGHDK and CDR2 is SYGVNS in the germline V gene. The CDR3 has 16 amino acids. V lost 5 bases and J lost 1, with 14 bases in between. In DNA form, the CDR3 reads TGTGCCAGCAGTCCCAAAGGGAGGGTAACTAATGAAAAACTGTTTTTT. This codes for CASSPKGRVTNEKLFF.

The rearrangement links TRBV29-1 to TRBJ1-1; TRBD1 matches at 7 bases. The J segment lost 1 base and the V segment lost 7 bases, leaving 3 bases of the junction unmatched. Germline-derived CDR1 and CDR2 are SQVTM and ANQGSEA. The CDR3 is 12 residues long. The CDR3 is CSGRQGNTEAFF. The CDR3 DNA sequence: TGCAGCGGCCGACAGGGGAACACTGAAGCTTTCTTT.